This T cell receptor (beta chain) is drawn from a study of blood T cells in healthy people across ages. Study findings and constraints: No one knew whether donors had CMV, which possibly confounded expanded clonotype changes. Comparison with aged donors showed that long-lived donors had more naive CD4+ cells and higher diversity.

Concerning this clonotype: Its antigen is as yet unknown.

V lost 7 bases to trimming and J lost 2 bases; unmatched junction nucleotides: 7. The CDR3 spans 14 residues. Germline V lookup: CDR1 SQVTM, CDR2 ANQGSEA. Alongside a J-beta primer mix, a sample-barcoded 5' primer served in a second PCR lasting about 7 to 12 cycles. Each cDNA molecule received a tag from a template-switch adaptor that had 12 random nucleotides. TCRdb passed the 5' RACE reads through MiXCR, listing each CDR3 protein once. The table shows almost 550,000 distinct CDR3 sequences, with about 25% occurring only once. The same sample was also studied in work on T cells of mothers and their children.

The V call is TRBV29-1, the J call TRBJ2-2; 7 nucleotides line up with TRBD2. The sample taken for sequencing was blood. This receptor was identified in a boy aged 5-17 years in good health. CDR3 sequence: CSGRDYYNTGELFF. In nucleotides, the CDR3 is TGCAGCGGTCGGGACTACTATAACACCGGGGAGCTGTTTTTT.